A single sample is the source of the 18 T cell receptor beta chains below, sequenced in a study of T cell responses to AZD1222 COVID-19 vaccine. Only in-frame clones appear in the TCRdb table, and some are missing; sequencing was by immunoSEQ multiplex PCR. The sample lists under 150,000 clones, more than 85% occurring once. The source material was peripheral blood, sampled on day 0 of AZD1222 vaccination. All receptors come from an adult in good health.

This rearrangement joins TRBV28 to TRBJ1-2, with 8 bases aligning to TRBD1. The germline gives CDR1 MDHEN, CDR2 SYDVKM. This CDR3 comprises 16 residues. V trimming: 5 bases; J trimming: 3 bases; junction bases outside the gene matches: 11. This CDR3 is CASSEFSGQEDYGYTF. DNA of the CDR3: TGTGCCAGCAGTGAGTTTTCGGGACAGGAGGACTATGGCTACACCTTC.

The chain joins TRBV11-2 to TRBJ2-7; D remains unclear. Per germline, CDR1 SGHAT and CDR2 FQNNGV. The length of the CDR3 is 12 residues. V was pared by 4 bases and J by 5 bases, with 9 bases between. CDR3 protein: CASSSSGHEQYF. In DNA form, the CDR3 reads TGTGCCAGCAGCTCTTCTGGCCACGAGCAGTACTTC.

The rearrangement links TRBV4-1 to TRBJ1-1, with TRBD1 as a possible D gene (5 bases). Trimming left V 0 bases short and J 5 bases short, with 10 bases between. Looked up from germline, CDR1 is MGHRA and CDR2 is YSYEKL. This CDR3 has 14 residues. The CDR3 sequence is CASSQDGGGTEAFF. For the CDR3, the DNA is TGCGCCAGCAGCCAAGATGGGGGAGGTACTGAAGCTTTCTTT.

The rearrangement joins TRBV28 to TRBJ2-1; D not resolved. Germline assignment: CDR1 MDHEN and CDR2 SYDVKM. This CDR3 is 14 amino acids long. V was clipped by 3 bases and J by 6 bases, with 12 bases between them. The CDR3 sequence: CASSFYDPTNEQFF. CDR3 DNA: TGTGCCAGCAGTTTCTATGACCCCACCAATGAGCAGTTCTTC.

J is TRBJ2-7 and V is TRBV11-2; D call uncertain. CDR3 length: 14 amino acids. V gave up 2 bases and J gave up 6 bases, with 14 bases separating them. In germline, CDR1 is SGHAT, CDR2 FQNNGV. Here the CDR3 DNA reads TGTGCCAGCAGCTTAAGGCCAGGACCCAGCGAGCAGTACTTC. This codes for CASSLRPGPSEQYF.

V usage is TRBV3-1 (or the pseudogene TRBV3-2) and J usage is TRBJ1-3, with TRBD1 matching over 8 bases. From germline, CDR1 is LGHDT and CDR2 YNNKEL (reference sequence). The CDR3 covers 12 residues. The V and J ends lost 11 bases and 4 bases, in that order; junction bases with no gene match: 4. CDR3 nucleotides: TGTGCCGTAAGGACAGGGGGAAACACCATATATTTT. Translated: CAVRTGGNTIYF.

The V gene is TRBV30, the J gene TRBJ1-2; 9 bases map to TRBD1. Trimming at V came to 4 bases and at J to 6 bases, leaving 6 bases not matched to a gene. The V gene's germline CDR1 is GTSNPN and CDR2 SVGIG (reference sequence). The CDR3 spans 13 residues. The CDR3 bases are TGTGCCTGGAAACCCGGGACAGGGAATGGCTACACCTTC. Protein sequence: CAWKPGTGNGYTF.

The CDR3 sequence is CAWSVSRTARAGELFF. The CDR3, as DNA: TGTGCCTGGAGTGTTTCCCGGACAGCCAGGGCCGGGGAGCTGTTTTTT. The chain links TRBV30 to TRBJ2-2; D perhaps matches TRBD1 (6 bases). Deletions cut 0 bases from V and 6 bases from J, with 17 bases between. Germline assignment: CDR1 GTSNPN and CDR2 SVGIG (reference sequence). The CDR3 covers 16 residues.

V usage is TRBV7-9 and J usage is TRBJ2-7, with TRBD1 matching 7 bases. Germline V gene sequence: CDR1 SEHNR, CDR2 FQNEAQ (reference sequence). The CDR3 length is 16 residues. With 4 bases clipped from V and 1 base from J, the junction kept 10 bases outside the gene matches. Here the CDR3 reads CASSSQRTGRSYEQYF. CDR3 coding DNA: TGTGCCAGCAGCTCCCAAAGGACAGGCAGATCCTACGAGCAGTACTTC.

The rearrangement links TRBV30 to TRBJ2-6; no clear D gene. Germline V gives CDR1 GTSNPN, CDR2 SVGIG (reference sequence). V lost 5 bases to trimming and J lost 4 bases, with 3 bases between them. The CDR3 is made up of 11 amino acids. The CDR3 sequence: CAWEGANVLTF. CDR3 DNA sequence: TGTGCCTGGGAGGGGGCCAACGTCCTGACTTTC.

In its sample, this clone was seen once. V and J are TRBV28 and TRBJ2-5; TRBD2 matches 9 bases. The CDR3 spans 15 residues. V lost 10 bases to trimming and J lost 5 bases; unmatched junction nucleotides: 14. The germline V gene has CDR1 MDHEN and CDR2 SYDVKM. CDR3 DNA: TGTGCCACCAACAGCGGGGGGCTAGAGGGGGAGACCCAGTACTTC. It specifies CATNSGGLEGETQYF. Full variable domain (missing parts from reference TRBV28 and TRBJ2-5): DVKVTQSSRYLVKRTGEKVFLECVQDMDHENMFWYRQDPGLGLRLIYFSYDVKMKEKGDIPEGYSVSREKKERFSLILESASTNQTSMYLCATNSGGLEGETQYFGPGTRLLVL.

CDR3 sequence: CASTMGGENIQYF. The DNA for the CDR3 is TGTGCCAGCACGATGGGGGGCGAGAACATTCAGTACTTC. The chain carries TRBV6-6 and TRBJ2-4; perhaps D is TRBD1 or TRBD2 (6 bases each). Germline CDR1 MNHNY, CDR2 SVGAGI (reference sequence). The CDR3 runs to 13 residues. Deletions cut 7 bases from V and 7 bases from J, with 14 bases between.

The chain is built from TRBV30 and TRBJ1-2; D not resolved. The CDR3 totals 14 residues. Germline V lookup: CDR1 GTSNPN, CDR2 SVGIG (reference sequence). Between the trimmed V and J ends, which lost 1 base and 5 bases, there was a span of 14 bases. DNA for the CDR3: TGTGCCTGGAGTGAGGTCAACTTGGAATATGGCTACACCTTC. Its translation is CAWSEVNLEYGYTF.

The chain has TRBV28 and TRBJ2-3, with 8 bases lining up with TRBD1. The V and J ends lost 11 bases and 0 bases, in that order; junction bases with no gene match: 4. In germline, CDR1 is MDHEN, CDR2 SYDVKM. This CDR3 spans 13 amino acids. The CDR3 DNA reads TGTGCCGGACAGGGTTCGAGCACAGATACGCAGTATTTT. Its translation is CAGQGSSTDTQYF. The full variable domain, rest sourced from reference TRBV28 and TRBJ2-3, is DVKVTQSSRYLVKRTGEKVFLECVQDMDHENMFWYRQDPGLGLRLIYFSYDVKMKEKGDIPEGYSVSREKKERFSLILESASTNQTSMYLCAGQGSSTDTQYFGPGTRLTVL.

This clone was seen once. The chain employs TRBV7-2 and TRBJ2-7; D is unclear. The germline V gene has CDR1 SGHTA and CDR2 FQGNSA. The V end lost 7 bases, the J end lost 5 bases, and 21 bases lay between the germline ends. The CDR3 runs 15 residues. This CDR3 is CASTPPNGLGHEQYF. The CDR3 bases are TGTGCCAGCACCCCCCCCAACGGTCTAGGCCACGAGCAGTACTTC.

CDR3 bases: TGTGCCAGCAGTTCCTACCGGGACAATAGCAATCAGCCCCAGCATTTT. Amino acid sequence: CASSSYRDNSNQPQHF. The chain recombines TRBV27 with TRBJ1-5, with a weak D call TRBD1 (6 bases). CDR1 and CDR2 from the germline V gene are MNHEY and SMNVEV (reference sequence). The CDR3 extends over 16 amino acids. Deletions cut 4 bases from V and 0 bases from J, with 13 bases between.

V usage is TRBV30 and J usage is TRBJ2-2, with TRBD2 as a possible D gene (5 bases). CDR1 GTSNPN and CDR2 SVGIG come from the germline V gene (reference sequence). There are 16 residues in the CDR3. V was shortened by 5 bases and J by 4 bases, with 20 bases between the two germline ends. The CDR3 DNA is TGTGCCTGGTCCCAGCGGACGGGAACGGGCACCGGGGAGCTGTTTTTT. Its translation is CAWSQRTGTGTGELFF.

The chain couples TRBV5-4 to TRBJ2-1; 7 bases are shared with TRBD2. V gave up 4 bases and J gave up 0 bases; unmatched junction bases: 7. The CDR3 has 16 amino acids. Looked up from germline, CDR1 is SGHNT and CDR2 is YYREEE (reference sequence). The CDR3 loop is CASSKDRTSSYNEQFF. DNA of the CDR3: TGTGCCAGCAGCAAGGACCGGACTAGCTCCTACAATGAGCAGTTCTTC. The variable domain in full, with the rest retrieved from reference TRBV5-4 and TRBJ2-1, is ETGVTQSPTHLIKTRGQQVTLRCSSQSGHNTVSWYQQALGQGPQFIFQYYREEENGRGNFPPRFSGLQFPNYSSELNVNALELDDSALYLCASSKDRTSSYNEQFFGPGTRLTVL.